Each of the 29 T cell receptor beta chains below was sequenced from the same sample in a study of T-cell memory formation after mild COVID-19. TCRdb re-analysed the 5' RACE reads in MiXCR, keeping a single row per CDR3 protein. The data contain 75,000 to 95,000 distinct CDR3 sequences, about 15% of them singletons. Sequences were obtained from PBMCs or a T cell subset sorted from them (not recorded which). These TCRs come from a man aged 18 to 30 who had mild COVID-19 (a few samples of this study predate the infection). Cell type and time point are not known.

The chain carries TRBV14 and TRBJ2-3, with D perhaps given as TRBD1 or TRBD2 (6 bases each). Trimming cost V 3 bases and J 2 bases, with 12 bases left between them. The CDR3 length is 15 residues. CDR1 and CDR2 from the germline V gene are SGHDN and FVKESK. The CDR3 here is CASSQPGAITDTQYF. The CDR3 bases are TGTGCCAGCAGCCAGCCGGGGGCGATCACAGATACGCAGTATTTT. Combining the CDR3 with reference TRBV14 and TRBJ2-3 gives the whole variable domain EAGVTQFPSHSVIEKGQTVTLRCDPISGHDNLYWYRRVMGKEIKFLLHFVKESKQDESGMPNNRFLAERTGGTYSTLKVQPAELEDSGVYFCASSQPGAITDTQYFGPGTRLTVL.

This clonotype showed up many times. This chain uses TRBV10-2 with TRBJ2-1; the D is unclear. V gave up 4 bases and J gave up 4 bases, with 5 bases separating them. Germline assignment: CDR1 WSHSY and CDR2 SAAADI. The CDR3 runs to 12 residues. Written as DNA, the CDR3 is TGCGCCAGCAGTGTAAATTACAATGAGCAGTTCTTC. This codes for CASSVNYNEQFF.

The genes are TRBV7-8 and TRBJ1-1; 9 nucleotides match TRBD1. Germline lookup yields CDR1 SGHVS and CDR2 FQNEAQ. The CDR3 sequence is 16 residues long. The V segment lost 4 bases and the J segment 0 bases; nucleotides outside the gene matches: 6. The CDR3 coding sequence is TGTGCCAGCAGCTCGACAGGGGGGGGGATGAACACTGAAGCTTTCTTT. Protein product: CASSSTGGGMNTEAFF. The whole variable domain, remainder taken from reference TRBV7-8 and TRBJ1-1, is GAGVSQSPRYKVAKRGQDVALRCDPISGHVSLFWYQQALGQGPEFLTYFQNEAQLDKSGLPSDRFFAERPEGSVSTLKIQRTQQEDSAVYLCASSSTGGGMNTEAFFGQGTRLTVV.

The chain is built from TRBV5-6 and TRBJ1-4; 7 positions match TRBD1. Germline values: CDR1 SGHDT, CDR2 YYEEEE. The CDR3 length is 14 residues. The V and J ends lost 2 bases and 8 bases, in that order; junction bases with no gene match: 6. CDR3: CASSFGRGYEKLFF. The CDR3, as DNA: TGTGCCAGCAGCTTCGGCAGGGGGTACGAAAAACTGTTTTTT.

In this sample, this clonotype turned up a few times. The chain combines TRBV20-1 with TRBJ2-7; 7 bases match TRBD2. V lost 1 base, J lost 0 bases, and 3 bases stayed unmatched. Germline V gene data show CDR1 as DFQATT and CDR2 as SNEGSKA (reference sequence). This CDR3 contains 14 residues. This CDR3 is CSARVRGSSYEQYF. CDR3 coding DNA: TGCAGTGCTAGAGTGCGGGGGAGCTCCTACGAGCAGTACTTC.

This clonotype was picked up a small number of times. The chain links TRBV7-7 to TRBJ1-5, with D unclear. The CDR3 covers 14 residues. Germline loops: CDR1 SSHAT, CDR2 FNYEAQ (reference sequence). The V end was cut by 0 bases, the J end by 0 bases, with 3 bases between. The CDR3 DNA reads TGTGCCAGCAGCTTAGCGGGTAGCAATCAGCCCCAGCATTTT. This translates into CASSLAGSNQPQHF.

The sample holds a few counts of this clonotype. The DNA for the CDR3 is TGCAGTGCTAGACCGGACAGGGGATCAGGCAATGAGCAGTTCTTC. Its protein product is CSARPDRGSGNEQFF. The V gene is TRBV20-1, the J gene TRBJ2-1, with 9 positions matching TRBD1. The CDR3 covers 15 residues. Germline loops: CDR1 DFQATT, CDR2 SNEGSKA (reference sequence). The V gene end was trimmed by 2 bases and the J gene end by 6 bases; junction bases not matched to a gene: 8.

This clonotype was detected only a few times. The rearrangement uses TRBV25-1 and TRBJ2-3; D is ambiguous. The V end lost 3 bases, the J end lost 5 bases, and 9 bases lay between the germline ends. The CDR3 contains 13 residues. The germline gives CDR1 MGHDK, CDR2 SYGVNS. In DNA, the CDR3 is TGTGCCAGCAGTGATTTTTTGGAAGATACGCAGTATTTT. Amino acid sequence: CASSDFLEDTQYF.

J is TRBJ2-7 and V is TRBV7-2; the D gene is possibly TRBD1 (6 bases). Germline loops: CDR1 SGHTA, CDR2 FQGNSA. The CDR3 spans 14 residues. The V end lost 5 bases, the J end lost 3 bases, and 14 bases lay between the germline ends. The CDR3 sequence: CASSHGQTYYEQYF. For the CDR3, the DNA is TGTGCCAGCAGCCACGGACAGACCTACTACGAGCAGTACTTC. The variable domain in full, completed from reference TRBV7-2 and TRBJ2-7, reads GAGVSQSPSNKVTEKGKDVELRCDPISGHTALYWYRQSLGQGLEFLIYFQGNSAPDKSGLPSDRFSAERTGGSVSTLTIQRTQQEDSAVYLCASSHGQTYYEQYFGPGTRLTVT.

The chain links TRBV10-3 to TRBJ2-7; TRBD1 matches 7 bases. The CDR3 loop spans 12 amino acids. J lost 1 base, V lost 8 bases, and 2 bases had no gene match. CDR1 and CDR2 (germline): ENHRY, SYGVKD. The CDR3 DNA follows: TGTGCCATCTCGACAGGGTCCTACGAGCAGTACGTC. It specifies CAISTGSYEQYV.

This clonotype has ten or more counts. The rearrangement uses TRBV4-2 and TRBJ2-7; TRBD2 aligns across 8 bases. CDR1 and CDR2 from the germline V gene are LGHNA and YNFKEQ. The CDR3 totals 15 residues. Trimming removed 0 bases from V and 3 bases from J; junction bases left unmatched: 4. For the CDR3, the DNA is TGTGCCAGCAGCCAAGATCTGGCGGGGGGCTACGAGCAGTACTTC. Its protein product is CASSQDLAGGYEQYF.

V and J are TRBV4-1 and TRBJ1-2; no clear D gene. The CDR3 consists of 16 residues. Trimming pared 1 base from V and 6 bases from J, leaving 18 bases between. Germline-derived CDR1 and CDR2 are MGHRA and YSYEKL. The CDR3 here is CASSQVARGYLDGYTF. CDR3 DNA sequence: TGCGCCAGCAGCCAAGTTGCGCGGGGTTATTTGGATGGCTACACCTTC.

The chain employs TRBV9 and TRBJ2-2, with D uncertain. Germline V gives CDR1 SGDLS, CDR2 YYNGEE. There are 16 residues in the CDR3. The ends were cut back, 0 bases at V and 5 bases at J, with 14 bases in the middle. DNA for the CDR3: TGTGCCAGCAGCGTAGGCGTGGTTGGGCCAACCGGGGAGCTGTTTTTT. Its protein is CASSVGVVGPTGELFF.

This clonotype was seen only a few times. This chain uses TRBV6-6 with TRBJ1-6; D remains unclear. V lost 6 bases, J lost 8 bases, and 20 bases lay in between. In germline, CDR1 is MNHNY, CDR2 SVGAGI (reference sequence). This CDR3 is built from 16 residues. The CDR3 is CASRKPNWEWDSPLHF. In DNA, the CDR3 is TGTGCCAGCAGAAAGCCTAACTGGGAATGGGATTCACCCCTCCACTTT.

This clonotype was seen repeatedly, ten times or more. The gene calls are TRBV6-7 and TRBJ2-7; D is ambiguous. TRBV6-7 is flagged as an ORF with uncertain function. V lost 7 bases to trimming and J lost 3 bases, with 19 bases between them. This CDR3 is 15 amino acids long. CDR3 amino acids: CASTIGLVASYEQYF. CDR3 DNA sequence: TGTGCCAGCACCATCGGTCTAGTCGCAAGCTACGAGCAGTACTTC.

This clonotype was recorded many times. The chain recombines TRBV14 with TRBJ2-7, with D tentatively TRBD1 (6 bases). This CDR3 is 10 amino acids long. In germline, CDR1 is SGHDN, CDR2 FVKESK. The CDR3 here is CASSLRGGVV. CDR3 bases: TGTGCCAGCAGCCTCAGGGGCGGAGTCGTC.

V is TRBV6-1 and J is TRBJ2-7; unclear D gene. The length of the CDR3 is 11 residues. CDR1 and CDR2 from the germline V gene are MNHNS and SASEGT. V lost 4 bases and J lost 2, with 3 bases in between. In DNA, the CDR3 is TGTGCCAGCAGTGTTACCTACGAGCAGTACGTC. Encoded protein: CASSVTYEQYV.

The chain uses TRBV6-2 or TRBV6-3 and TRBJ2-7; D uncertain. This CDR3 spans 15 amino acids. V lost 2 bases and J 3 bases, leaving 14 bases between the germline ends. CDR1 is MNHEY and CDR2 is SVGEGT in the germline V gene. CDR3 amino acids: CASSYNAQSLYEQYF. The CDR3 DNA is TGTGCCAGCAGTTACAATGCTCAATCCCTCTACGAGCAGTACTTC.

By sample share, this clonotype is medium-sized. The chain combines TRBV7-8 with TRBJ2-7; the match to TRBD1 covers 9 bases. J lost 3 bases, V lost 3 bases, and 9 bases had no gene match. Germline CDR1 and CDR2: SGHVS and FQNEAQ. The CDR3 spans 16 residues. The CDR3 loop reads CASSLSSGTGNYEQYF. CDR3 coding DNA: TGTGCCAGCAGCTTGAGCTCCGGGACAGGGAACTACGAGCAGTACTTC.

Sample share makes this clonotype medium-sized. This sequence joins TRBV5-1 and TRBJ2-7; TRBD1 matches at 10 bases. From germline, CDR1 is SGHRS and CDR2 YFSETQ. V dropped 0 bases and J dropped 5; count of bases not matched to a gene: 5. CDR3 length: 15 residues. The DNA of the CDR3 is TGCGCCAGCAGCTTGGAAGGACAGGGGGGGGACGAGCAGTACTTC. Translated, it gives CASSLEGQGGDEQYF.

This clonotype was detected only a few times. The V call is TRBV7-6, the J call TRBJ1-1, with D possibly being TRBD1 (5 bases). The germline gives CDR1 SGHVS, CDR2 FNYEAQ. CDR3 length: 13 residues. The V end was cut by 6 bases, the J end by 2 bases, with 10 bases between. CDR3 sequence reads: CASSWDPNTEAFF. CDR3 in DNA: TGTGCCAGCAGTTGGGACCCCAACACTGAAGCTTTCTTT.

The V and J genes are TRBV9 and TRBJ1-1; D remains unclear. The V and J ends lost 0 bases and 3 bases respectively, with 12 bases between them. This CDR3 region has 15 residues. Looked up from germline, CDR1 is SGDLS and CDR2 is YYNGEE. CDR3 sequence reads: CASSVVFRADTEAFF. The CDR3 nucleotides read TGTGCCAGCAGCGTAGTGTTTAGGGCGGACACTGAAGCTTTCTTT.

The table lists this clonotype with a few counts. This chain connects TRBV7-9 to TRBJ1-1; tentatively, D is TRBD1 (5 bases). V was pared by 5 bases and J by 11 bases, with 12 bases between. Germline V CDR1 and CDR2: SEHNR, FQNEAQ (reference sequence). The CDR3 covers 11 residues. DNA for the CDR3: TGTGCCAGCAGCCGGGGGTGGGAGGCTTTCTTT. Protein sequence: CASSRGWEAFF.

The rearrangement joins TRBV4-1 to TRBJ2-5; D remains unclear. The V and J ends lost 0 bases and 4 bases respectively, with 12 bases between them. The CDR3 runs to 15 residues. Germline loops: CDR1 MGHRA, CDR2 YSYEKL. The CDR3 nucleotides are TGCGCCAGCAGCCAAGAAGTTGGAGAGCGAGAGACCCAGTACTTC. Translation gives CASSQEVGERETQYF.

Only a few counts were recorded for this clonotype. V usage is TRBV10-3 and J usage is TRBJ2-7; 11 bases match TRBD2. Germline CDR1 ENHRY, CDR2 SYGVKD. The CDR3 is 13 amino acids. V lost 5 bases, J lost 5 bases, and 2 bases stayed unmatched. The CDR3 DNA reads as TGTGCCATCAGTCCGACTAGCGGGGACGAGCAGTACGTC. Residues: CAISPTSGDEQYV.

CDR3: CASYARYNEQFF. DNA for the CDR3: TGTGCCAGTTACGCTAGGTACAATGAGCAGTTCTTC. V gene TRBV6-2 or TRBV6-3 combines with J gene TRBJ2-1; D is unresolved. Looked up from germline, CDR1 is MNHEY and CDR2 is SVGEGT. V was clipped by 9 bases and J by 4 bases, with 10 bases between them. The CDR3 consists of 12 residues.

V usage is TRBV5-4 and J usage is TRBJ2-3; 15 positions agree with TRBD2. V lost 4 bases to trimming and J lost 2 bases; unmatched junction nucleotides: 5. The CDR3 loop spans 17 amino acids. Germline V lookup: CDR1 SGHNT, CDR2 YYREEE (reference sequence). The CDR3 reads CASSPGLAGGLTDTQYF. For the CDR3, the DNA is TGTGCCAGCAGCCCTGGACTAGCGGGGGGGCTCACAGATACGCAGTATTTT.

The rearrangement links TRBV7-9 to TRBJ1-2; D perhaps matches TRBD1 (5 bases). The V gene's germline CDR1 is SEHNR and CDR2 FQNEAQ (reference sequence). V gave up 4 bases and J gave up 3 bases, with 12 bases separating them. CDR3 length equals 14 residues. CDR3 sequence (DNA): TGTGCCAGCAGCTCGGGACCAACCCACTATGGCTACACCTTC. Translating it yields CASSSGPTHYGYTF. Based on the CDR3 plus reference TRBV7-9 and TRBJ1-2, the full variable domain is DTGVSQNPRHKITKRGQNVTFRCDPISEHNRLYWYRQTLGQGPEFLTYFQNEAQLEKSRLLSDRFSAERPKGSFSTLEIQRTEQGDSAMYLCASSSGPTHYGYTFGSGTRLTVV.

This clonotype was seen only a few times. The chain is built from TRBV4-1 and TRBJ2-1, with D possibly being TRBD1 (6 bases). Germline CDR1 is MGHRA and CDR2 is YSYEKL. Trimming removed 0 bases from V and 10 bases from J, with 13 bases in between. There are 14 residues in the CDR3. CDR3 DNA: TGCGCCAGCAGCCAAGACTGGACAGCGGAGGAGCAGTTCTTC. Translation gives CASSQDWTAEEQFF.